Shown below are 5 T cell receptor beta chains from a single sample sequenced in a study of PD-1 blockade in classical Hodgkin lymphoma. This table comes from immunoSEQ multiplex PCR, and its TCRdb copy is limited to in-frame clones, with some not included. The profile shows about 21,000 clones, about 63% of them singletons. All patients experienced relapse after autologous stem cell transplantation, and brentuximab vedotin exposure was variable. Sequences were derived from peripheral blood mononuclear cells (PBMCs), sampled at baseline. Source of these receptors: a human donor with classical Hodgkin lymphoma.

This clone was seen a single time. The chain is built from TRBV4-1 and TRBJ2-5; D ambiguous. The V and J ends lost 5 bases and 5 bases respectively, with 18 bases between them. Germline V CDR1 and CDR2: MGHRA, YSYEKL. The length of the CDR3 is 15 residues. This CDR3 reads CASSFLGYDGETQYF. CDR3 nucleotides: TGCGCCAGCAGCTTCCTGGGTTATGATGGGGAGACCCAGTACTTC.

The sample holds a few counts of this clone. The J gene is TRBJ2-3, the V gene TRBV13, with D tentatively TRBD2 (6 bases). Germline assignment: CDR1 PRHDT and CDR2 FYEKMQ (reference sequence). The CDR3 is made up of 15 amino acids. Deletions cut 2 bases from V and 6 bases from J, with 15 bases between. The CDR3 region has the DNA TGTGCCAGCAGCTTAAGAGCGGTGCGGGGCGATACGCAGTATTTT. Its translation is CASSLRAVRGDTQYF.

V usage is TRBV7-6 and J usage is TRBJ2-7; 7 bases fit TRBD2. Looked up from germline, CDR1 is SGHVS and CDR2 is FNYEAQ. After removal of 3 bases from V and 3 bases from J, the junction contained 5 bases not matched to a gene. The CDR3 has 14 amino acids. CDR3 residues: CASSLLTSSYEQYF. CDR3 coding DNA: TGTGCCAGCAGCTTGTTGACTAGCAGCTACGAGCAGTACTTC.

This clone is medium-sized (0.01 to 0.1%) in the sample. The chain is built from TRBV5-1 and TRBJ1-5; the D gene is possibly TRBD1 (5 bases). The germline CDR1 and CDR2 sequences are SGHRS and YFSETQ. CDR3 length: 14 amino acids. Trimming took 2 bases from V and 3 from J, leaving 9 bases between them. The CDR3 sequence is CASSLGTPNQPQHF. The CDR3 DNA reads TGCGCCAGCAGCTTAGGGACGCCCAATCAGCCCCAGCATTTT.

The gene calls are TRBV11-2 and TRBJ2-7; 8 bases agree with TRBD1. In germline, CDR1 is SGHAT, CDR2 FQNNGV. The CDR3 covers 14 residues. V lost 7 bases, J lost 3 bases, and 8 bases stayed unmatched. CDR3 nucleotide sequence: TGTGCCAGCACCTTCGGACAGGGAGGCTACGAGCAGTACTTC. This translates into CASTFGQGGYEQYF.